The T cell receptor beta chain under discussion was sequenced for a study of technical replicates of blood from a few donors. TCRdb's table, derived via immunoSEQ multiplex PCR, lists solely in-frame clones and lacks some. The profile shows approximately 92,000 clones, around 95% of them singletons. The ends lost 8 bases at V and 6 bases at J; junction bases unmatched: 9. Per germline, CDR1 GTSNPN and CDR2 SVGIG (reference sequence). The CDR3 extends over 15 amino acids. This TCR was recovered from a human donor in good health. This chain links TRBV30 with TRBJ2-2, with 13 bases that match TRBD2. The sequenced sample consisted of T cells isolated from PBMCs. CDR3 in amino acids: CAGDATSGGPGELFF. CDR3 bases: TGTGCCGGGGACGCGACTAGCGGGGGGCCCGGGGAGCTGTTTTTT.